Detailed here is one T cell receptor (beta chain). Its antigen is still unknown. Qualities for individual bases were not recorded, and no much larger clone is one base off. These data originate in a study of human T cells and chemical hapten exposure (dated by TCRdb to the early 2020s). At the level of the whole study: For sensitization, 2% DPC in acetone was applied to a 2 cm by 2 cm area of upper inner arm skin. For TCR sequencing, blood came from twenty-nine alopecia patients at anywhere from one to four time points (pre-sensitization, 2, 6 and 24 weeks). Patch testing on the upper back used Finn chambers containing 0.01% DPC, with scoring done after 6 days according to International Contact Dermatitis Research Group standards. Weekly therapeutic DPC doses were additionally applied to the scalp of patients throughout the approximately 25-week study period. The patient cohort, mostly female, included alopecia areata with under or over 50% scalp involvement, alopecia totalis and alopecia universalis. In alopecia patients, the study followed how the peripheral blood TCR repertoire changed in vivo over primary and secondary sensitization to diphenylcyclopropenone (DPC), a hapten. The libraries were sequenced as a pool, and the TCR yield per sample differed mostly because of small variations in library volumes within the pool. Blood samples were taken from patients before sensitization (week 0) and then at 2, 6 and about 24 weeks after DPC sensitization. What the study reported, not specific to this receptor: Significantly more large CDR3 similarity clusters were formed by expanded TCRs than by pre-sensitization or healthy control sets, consistent with antigen-driven responses. The number of PT1 expanded TCRs positively correlated with patch test score, significant at thresholds 8, 16 and 32 but not 4. Because all patients had alopecia, a presumed autoimmune disease, the immune response of the patients might differ from that of healthy individuals. DPC sensitization did not change the number of TCRs with a frequency above 1 in 1000, and there was no evidence of changes in global repertoire structure. After repeated subsampling, changes were observed in the strength of the expansion versus patch-test correlation and in the threshold at which the correlation became significant.

Library preparation was by RACE. This sample was sequenced with a NextSeq 500. During library preparation, unique molecular identifiers were attached to individual cDNA molecules so that TCRs could be counted in a quantitative, reproducible way. For every blood RNA sample, sequencing covered both the TCR alpha and TCR beta chains. From the authors' description of their analysis: Samples had a median of 95,638 TCRs, with a range from roughly 23,224 to 700,000. V, J and CDR3 annotation of the TCR reads was performed with the Decombinator software suite. Every sample was subsampled to the same number of TCRs (28,000) for the PS versus PT1 abundance plots. TCRs were defined as expanded if absent before sensitization and observed at least eight times at the 2-week time point. The public reads were reprocessed in TCRdb via fastp at Q25 and MiXCR, keeping in-frame beta chains. Rows matching on CDR3 protein sequence are summarized as one entry with the most common DNA and genes. The V and J calls come from TCRdb's annotation, not from the publication. The sample table holds 120,000 to 150,000 distinct CDR3 sequences, of which about 12% were seen once. 1.3% to 1.5% of the sample is in the top ten clones.

CDR1 and CDR2, looked up from the germline V gene, are SGHVS and FQNEAQ. A distance of 18 bases separates the germline ends of V and J, which lose 2 bases and 7 bases respectively. The cysteine opens and the phenylalanine closes a CDR3 of 15 amino acids. The kept DNA is CDR3 alone, 45 bases in frame from the first base. This specimen's time point label, per the study, means: patch test 2, 6 weeks after DPC sensitization. The treatment or condition tag for this specimen amounts to: therapeutic diphenylcyclopropenone sensitization with weekly scalp DPC. At each patch-test visit, blood was drawn before the patch test was applied. Patients were considered eligible if aged 18 to 70, diagnosed with alopecia and deemed suitable for DPC therapy, and patients were excluded if pregnant. Total RNA was extracted from unfractionated whole blood collected in Tempus Blood RNA tubes.

The sequenced sample was whole blood, obtained in connection with sensitization to the hapten diphenylcyclopropenone (DPC). The chain employs TRBV7-8 and TRBJ2-7; TRBD2 is a weak D gene call, 5 bases matching. The receptor's source is a woman aged 45-65 years with alopecia areata. Some clones in this sample may be carry-over from other donors' samples. The CDR3 protein is CASSLNHGGRLEQYF. The base sequence is TGTGCCAGCAGCTTAAACCACGGAGGCCGTTTAGAGCAGTACTTC.